The entry that follows covers one T cell receptor beta chain sequence. This entry comes from a study of blood T cell repertoires in COVID-19. The V and J ends lost 3 bases and 0 bases, in that order; junction bases with no gene match: 11. Germline CDR1 is MDHEN and CDR2 is SYDVKM. The CDR3 length is 19 residues. Each recovered donor of Cohort 3 presented with two negative PCRs, clearance, or symptom resolution. The authors' processing: Reference gene primer amplification gave nucleated cell count estimates. Repertoires were generated with immunoSEQ multiplex PCR, while TCRdb's copy carries only in-frame clones and drops some. V, J and clone size reflect that table, while D and trimming were determined from the DNA. Of about 320,000 clones in the sample, roughly 86% were seen once.

The receptor comes from a woman between 18 and 29 years old who had recovered from COVID-19. The sequenced sample was PBMCs or T cells enriched from blood (not recorded which). J is TRBJ1-6 and V is TRBV28; TRBD1 matches 7 bases. The CDR3 nucleotides are TGTGCCAGCAGTTTGGTAGGGACAGCCGCGAGCTCCTATAATTCACCCCTCCACTTT. It encodes CASSLVGTAASSYNSPLHF. Drawing the rest from reference TRBV28 and TRBJ1-6, the complete variable domain is DVKVTQSSRYLVKRTGEKVFLECVQDMDHENMFWYRQDPGLGLRLIYFSYDVKMKEKGDIPEGYSVSREKKERFSLILESASTNQTSMYLCASSLVGTAASSYNSPLHFGNGTRLTVT.